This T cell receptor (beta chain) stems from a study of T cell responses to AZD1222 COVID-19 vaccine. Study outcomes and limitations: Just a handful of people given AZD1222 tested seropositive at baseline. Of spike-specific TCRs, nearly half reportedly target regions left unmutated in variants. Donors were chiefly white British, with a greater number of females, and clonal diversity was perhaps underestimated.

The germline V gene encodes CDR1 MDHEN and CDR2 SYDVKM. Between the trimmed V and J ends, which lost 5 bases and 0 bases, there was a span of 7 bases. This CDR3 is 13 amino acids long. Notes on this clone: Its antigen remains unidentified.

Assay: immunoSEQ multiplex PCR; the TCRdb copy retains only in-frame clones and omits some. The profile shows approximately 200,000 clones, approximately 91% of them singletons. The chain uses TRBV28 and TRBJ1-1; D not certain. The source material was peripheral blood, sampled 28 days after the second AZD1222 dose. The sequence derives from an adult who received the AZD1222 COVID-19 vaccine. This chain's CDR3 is CASSPTLNTEAFF. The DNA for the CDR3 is TGTGCCAGCAGTCCGACGTTGAACACTGAAGCTTTCTTT.